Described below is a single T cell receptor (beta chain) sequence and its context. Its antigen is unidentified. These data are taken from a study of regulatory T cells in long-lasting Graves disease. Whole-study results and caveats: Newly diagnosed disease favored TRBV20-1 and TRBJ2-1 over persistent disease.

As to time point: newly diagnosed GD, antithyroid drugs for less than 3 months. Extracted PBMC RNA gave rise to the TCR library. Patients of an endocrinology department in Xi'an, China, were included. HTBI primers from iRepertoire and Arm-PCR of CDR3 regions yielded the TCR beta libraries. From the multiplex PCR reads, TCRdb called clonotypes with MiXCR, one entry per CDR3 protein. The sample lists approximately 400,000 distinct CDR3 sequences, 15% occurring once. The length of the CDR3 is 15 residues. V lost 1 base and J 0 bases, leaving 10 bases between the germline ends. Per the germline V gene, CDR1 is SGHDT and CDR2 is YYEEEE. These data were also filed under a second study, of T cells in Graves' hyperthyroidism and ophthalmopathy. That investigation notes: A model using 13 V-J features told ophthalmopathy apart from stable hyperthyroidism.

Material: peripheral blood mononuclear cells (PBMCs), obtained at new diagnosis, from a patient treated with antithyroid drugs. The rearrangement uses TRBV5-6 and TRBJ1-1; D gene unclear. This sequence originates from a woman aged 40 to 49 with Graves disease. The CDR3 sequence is CASSLPKVLNTEAFF. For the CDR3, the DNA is TGTGCCAGCAGCTTGCCTAAGGTGCTGAACACTGAAGCTTTCTTT.